The clone carrying this TCR beta chain was recorded once. Its antigen is undetermined. The donors, healthy adults who were HIV-negative, had experienced no recent acute infections or vaccinations. The donor cohort consisted entirely of Caucasian adults residing in Nashville, Tennessee. These data are taken from a study of shared clonotypes between healthy human individuals. Study results and caveats: The four-donor shared clonotypes exceeded non-shared clonotypes in generation probability, with non-shared ones scoring lower. In general, naive subsets displayed greater estimated richness than memory subsets did.

The method was immunoSEQ multiplex PCR; TCRdb's version includes in-frame clones alone and lacks a portion of them. This table has roughly 2,500,000 clones, approximately 93% appearing once. The CDR3 is made up of 19 amino acids. V lost 1 base to trimming and J lost 0 bases; unmatched junction nucleotides: 12. Germline-derived CDR1 and CDR2 are MDHEN and SYDVKM. The material sequenced was naive CD4+ T cells from PBMCs. Subset indicated: CD45RA+ positively selected. The V gene is TRBV28, the J gene TRBJ1-5; 7 nucleotides align to TRBD1. The sequence came from a young man in good health. Some clones in this sample may be carry-over from other donors' samples. CDR3 DNA sequence: TGTGCCAGCAGTTTATTGGTCCGACAGGGAGAGGATAGCAATCAGCCCCAGCATTTT. Translated: CASSLLVRQGEDSNQPQHF. Full variable domain (rest looked up from reference TRBV28 and TRBJ1-5): DVKVTQSSRYLVKRTGEKVFLECVQDMDHENMFWYRQDPGLGLRLIYFSYDVKMKEKGDIPEGYSVSREKKERFSLILESASTNQTSMYLCASSLLVRQGEDSNQPQHFGDGTRLSIL.